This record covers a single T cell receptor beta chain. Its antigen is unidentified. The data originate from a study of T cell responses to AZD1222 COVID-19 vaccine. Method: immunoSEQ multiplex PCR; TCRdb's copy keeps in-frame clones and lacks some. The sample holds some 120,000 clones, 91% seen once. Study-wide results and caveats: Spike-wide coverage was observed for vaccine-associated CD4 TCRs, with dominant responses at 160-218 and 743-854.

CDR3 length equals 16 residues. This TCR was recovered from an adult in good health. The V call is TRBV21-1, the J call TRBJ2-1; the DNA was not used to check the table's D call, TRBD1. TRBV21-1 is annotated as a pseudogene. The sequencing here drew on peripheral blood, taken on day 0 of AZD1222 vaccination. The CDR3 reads CASSPHCKGANNEQFF. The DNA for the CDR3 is TGTGCCAGCAGCCCCCATTGTAAGGGGGCGAACAATGAGCAGTTCTTC.